The 27 T cell receptor beta chains listed next were all sequenced from one sample in a study of T cell responses to AZD1222 COVID-19 vaccine. Assay: immunoSEQ multiplex PCR; the TCRdb copy retains only in-frame clones and omits some. The table includes fewer than 110,000 clones, roughly nine tenths detected once. The sequenced sample was peripheral blood, obtained on day 0 of AZD1222 vaccination. Receptors were obtained from an adult in good health.

This clone came up a few times. The J gene is TRBJ2-2, the V gene TRBV7-9, with 8 nucleotides matching TRBD2. CDR3 length: 16 residues. After removal of 2 bases from V and 5 bases from J, the junction contained 7 bases not matched to a gene. The V gene's germline CDR1 is SEHNR and CDR2 FQNEAQ (reference sequence). CDR3: CASSLPQRETTGELFF. The CDR3 coding sequence is TGTGCCAGCAGCTTACCCCAGCGGGAGACGACCGGGGAGCTGTTTTTT.

Written as DNA, the CDR3 is TGTGCCAGCAGCTTGGGAGAGGCCGGGGAGCTGTTTTTT. Protein product: CASSLGEAGELFF. The chain joins TRBV11-2 to TRBJ2-2, with TRBD2 as a possible D gene (5 bases). Trimming left V 3 bases short and J 6 bases short, with 8 bases between. The CDR3 runs to 13 residues. CDR1 is SGHAT, CDR2 FQNNGV, per germline.

V usage is TRBV30 and J usage is TRBJ1-2, with 7 bases aligning to TRBD1. Germline CDR1 and CDR2: GTSNPN and SVGIG (reference sequence). J lost 5 bases, V lost 3 bases, and 0 bases had no gene match. The length of the CDR3 is 11 residues. CDR3 DNA sequence: TGTGCCTGGAGGACAGGGTATGGCTACACCTTC. Protein sequence: CAWRTGYGYTF. Complete variable domain (other parts from reference TRBV30 and TRBJ1-2): SQTIHQWPATLVQPVGSPLSLECTVEGTSNPNLYWYRQAAGRGLQLLFYSVGIGQISSEVPQNLSASRPQDRQFILSSKKLLLSDSGFYLCAWRTGYGYTFGSGTRLTVV.

The CDR3 sequence is CASSPGRVDGYTF. The DNA of the CDR3 is TGTGCCAGCAGCCCCGGGAGGGTGGATGGCTACACCTTC. This chain joins TRBV6-5 and TRBJ1-2, with D unclear. The V gene's germline CDR1 is MNHEY and CDR2 SVGAGI. There are 13 residues in the CDR3. Deletions cut 6 bases from V and 6 bases from J, with 14 bases between.

Only one count was recorded for this clone. This chain joins TRBV5-1 and TRBJ2-7; 7 bases map to TRBD2. After removal of 0 bases from V and 2 bases from J, the junction contained 5 bases not matched to a gene. CDR3 length equals 15 residues. Per the germline V gene, CDR1 is SGHRS and CDR2 is YFSETQ. The CDR3 nucleotides are TGCGCCAGCAGCTTGGATGCGGGAGTGGCCTACGAGCAGTACTTC. Encoded protein: CASSLDAGVAYEQYF.

J is TRBJ2-7 and V is TRBV27; unclear D gene. Germline V gene lookup returns CDR1 MNHEY and CDR2 SMNVEV (reference sequence). The CDR3 consists of 11 residues. The V and J ends lost 6 bases and 4 bases respectively, with 7 bases between them. The CDR3 region has the DNA TGTGCCAGCAGCCCCGATTACGAGCAGTACTTC. This translates into CASSPDYEQYF.

This clone showed up just once. This chain connects TRBV5-4 to TRBJ1-3; 8 positions agree with TRBD1. CDR1 and CDR2 from the germline V gene are SGHNT and YYREEE (reference sequence). The V and J ends lost 1 base and 1 base, in that order; junction bases with no gene match: 4. The CDR3 runs 16 residues. The CDR3 DNA reads as TGTGCCAGCAGCTTGCAGGGGGCCGCTTCTGGAAACACCATATATTTT. It codes for CASSLQGAASGNTIYF. Filled out from reference TRBV5-4 and TRBJ1-3, the complete variable domain reads ETGVTQSPTHLIKTRGQQVTLRCSSQSGHNTVSWYQQALGQGPQFIFQYYREEENGRGNFPPRFSGLQFPNYSSELNVNALELDDSALYLCASSLQGAASGNTIYFGEGSWLTVV.

The chain has TRBV15 and TRBJ1-5; no clear D gene. Germline assignment: CDR1 LNHNV and CDR2 YYDKDF (reference sequence). Deletions cut 0 bases from V and 7 bases from J, with 13 bases between. The length of the CDR3 is 15 residues. The CDR3 protein is CATSRDTGLGQPQHF. The CDR3 nucleotides read TGTGCCACCAGCAGAGATACGGGGTTAGGCCAGCCCCAGCATTTT. The entire variable domain, with the rest obtained from reference TRBV15 and TRBJ1-5, is as follows: DAMVIQNPRYQVTQFGKPVTLSCSQTLNHNVMYWYQQKSSQAPKLLFHYYDKDFNNEADTPDNFQSRRPNTSFCFLDIRSPGLGDTAMYLCATSRDTGLGQPQHFGDGTRLSIL.

A remark on this clone: This CDR3 is also generated by other DNA sequences in the sample. The rearrangement uses TRBV12-3 or TRBV12-4 and TRBJ2-1; unclear D gene. Trimming cost V 1 base and J 7 bases, with 2 bases left between them. The CDR3 spans 11 residues. Here the CDR3 reads CASSLGNEQFF. Here the CDR3 DNA reads TGTGCCAGCAGTTTAGGTAATGAGCAGTTCTTC.

This sequence joins TRBV24-1 and TRBJ2-1; D might be TRBD1 or TRBD2, each matching 5 bases. In germline, CDR1 is KGHDR, CDR2 SFDVKD. The CDR3 is 14 residues long. Trimming took off 2 bases at V and 4 bases at J, with 8 bases between the two ends. CDR3 DNA: TGTGCCACCAGTGATTCGGGACCGTACAATGAGCAGTTCTTC. Its protein is CATSDSGPYNEQFF.

The rearrangement joins TRBV19 to TRBJ1-6, with 7 bases that match TRBD1. J gave up 5 bases and V 6 bases, and 7 bases lay outside the gene matches. CDR3 size: 15 residues. Looked up from germline, CDR1 is LNHDA and CDR2 is SQIVND (reference sequence). The DNA of the CDR3 is TGTGCCAGTAGAGGGTCCGGGACAGATAATTCACCCCTCCACTTT. Its protein product is CASRGSGTDNSPLHF. Variable domain in full (rest from reference TRBV19 and TRBJ1-6): DGGITQSPKYLFRKEGQNVTLSCEQNLNHDAMYWYRQDPGQGLRLIYYSQIVNDFQKGDIAEGYSVSREKKESFPLTVTSAQKNPTAFYLCASRGSGTDNSPLHFGNGTRLTVT.

CDR3 region: CASGARGGTKTQYF. The CDR3 DNA reads as TGTGCCAGCGGGGCGAGGGGGGGAACGAAGACCCAGTACTTC. This sequence joins TRBV2 and TRBJ2-5; a weak D match, TRBD2 (7 bases). Germline CDR1 reads SNHLY; CDR2 reads FYNNEI. V was pared by 8 bases and J by 6 bases, with 19 bases between. The CDR3 sequence is 14 residues long.

The rearrangement uses TRBV5-4 and TRBJ1-2; the D gene is possibly TRBD1 (5 bases). Germline V gives CDR1 SGHNT, CDR2 YYREEE (reference sequence). The CDR3 is 15 residues long. V was shortened by 4 bases and J by 7 bases, with 20 bases between the two germline ends. The CDR3 nucleotides read TGTGCCAGCAGCGCCGGACACCCCGAGCTTGGTGGCTACACCTTC. Translating it yields CASSAGHPELGGYTF.

Regarding this clone: Distinct nucleotide sequences in the sample also encode this CDR3. This chain connects TRBV5-1 to TRBJ1-2; D unclear. V lost 5 bases, J lost 2 bases, and 16 bases lay in between. Per germline, CDR1 SGHRS and CDR2 YFSETQ. CDR3 length equals 15 residues. This CDR3 is CASSLTGVGNYGYTF. CDR3 nucleotide sequence: TGCGCCAGCAGTTTGACGGGAGTCGGCAACTATGGCTACACCTTC.

V usage is TRBV7-2 and J usage is TRBJ2-1; TRBD1 aligns across 11 bases. This CDR3 has 15 residues. Germline loops: CDR1 SGHTA, CDR2 FQGNSA. The ends lost 4 bases at V and 8 bases at J; junction bases unmatched: 7. CDR3 bases: TGTGCCAGCAGCTATGCGGGACAGGGGGTCGATGAGCAGTTCTTC. As protein: CASSYAGQGVDEQFF.

This clone occurred once. The chain has TRBV7-3 and TRBJ2-7; 8 nucleotides line up with TRBD2. Trimming at V came to 1 base and at J to 4 bases, leaving 3 bases not matched to a gene. The CDR3 covers 14 residues. Germline-derived CDR1 and CDR2 are SGHTA and FQGTGA. The DNA of the CDR3 is TGTGCCAGCAGCTTAAACACGGGGGGGTACGAGCAGTACTTC. This gives the protein CASSLNTGGYEQYF.

The chain recombines TRBV6-2 or TRBV6-3 with TRBJ2-1, with D tentatively TRBD2 (7 bases). Germline values: CDR1 MNHEY, CDR2 SVGEGT. This CDR3 spans 16 amino acids. Trimming removed 6 bases at V and 3 bases at J, with 18 bases between. CDR3 bases: TGTGCCAGCAGCCCTGGGGGGGCTACGGGCTACAATGAGCAGTTCTTC. Its translation: CASSPGGATGYNEQFF.

The CDR3 sequence is CASSLGSRESRNEQFF. The CDR3 DNA sequence: TGTGCCAGCAGCTTGGGGTCGCGGGAGAGTCGAAATGAGCAGTTCTTC. The genes are TRBV5-7 and TRBJ2-1, with 7 bases identical to TRBD2. TRBV5-7 counts as an open reading frame of uncertain function. J lost 7 bases, V lost 0 bases, and 10 bases had no gene match. The length of the CDR3 is 16 residues.

This clone came up once. The V gene is TRBV5-6, the J gene TRBJ2-7; no clear D. The germline CDR1 and CDR2 sequences are SGHDT and YYEEEE. The V end lost 1 base, the J end lost 5 bases, and 19 bases lay between the germline ends. The CDR3 contains 16 residues. The CDR3 DNA reads as TGTGCCAGCAGCTTGCTAGACTGGACCGGCCGGGACGAGCAGTACTTC. Amino acids: CASSLLDWTGRDEQYF.

The chain couples TRBV5-4 to TRBJ1-1; the D is unclear. In germline, CDR1 is SGHNT, CDR2 YYREEE (reference sequence). V was clipped by 3 bases and J by 1 base, with 7 bases between them. This CDR3 has 13 amino acids. The CDR3: CASSSRGNTEAFF. The CDR3 DNA reads TGTGCCAGCAGCTCCCGAGGGAACACTGAAGCTTTCTTT. Together with reference TRBV5-4 and TRBJ1-1, the CDR3 gives the full variable domain: ETGVTQSPTHLIKTRGQQVTLRCSSQSGHNTVSWYQQALGQGPQFIFQYYREEENGRGNFPPRFSGLQFPNYSSELNVNALELDDSALYLCASSSRGNTEAFFGQGTRLTVV.

The chain employs TRBV27 and TRBJ1-2, with a possible D match to TRBD1 (6 bases). Trimming stripped 6 bases from V and 8 bases from J, with 19 bases between. The CDR3 consists of 14 residues. The germline CDR1 and CDR2 sequences are MNHEY and SMNVEV (reference sequence). CDR3 sequence reads: CASSRIRGDGGYTF. DNA for the CDR3: TGTGCCAGCAGCCGAATTAGGGGGGACGGAGGCTACACCTTC.

This chain uses TRBV5-1 with TRBJ2-1; the D gene is possibly TRBD2 (5 bases). The V end was cut by 3 bases, the J end by 0 bases, with 10 bases between. CDR1 and CDR2 (germline): SGHRS, YFSETQ. The length of the CDR3 is 15 residues. CDR3: CASSSGLNSYNEQFF. The DNA for the CDR3 is TGCGCCAGCAGCTCCGGACTGAACTCCTACAATGAGCAGTTCTTC.

The rearrangement uses TRBV14 and TRBJ2-7; tentatively, D is TRBD1 (6 bases). The CDR3 has 12 residues. Trimming left V 4 bases short and J 3 bases short, with 7 bases between. CDR1 and CDR2 (germline): SGHDN, FVKESK. The DNA of the CDR3 is TGTGCCAGCAGCCTACAGGGCTACGAGCAGTACTTC. Amino acids: CASSLQGYEQYF. Full variable domain (rest looked up from reference TRBV14 and TRBJ2-7): EAGVTQFPSHSVIEKGQTVTLRCDPISGHDNLYWYRRVMGKEIKFLLHFVKESKQDESGMPNNRFLAERTGGTYSTLKVQPAELEDSGVYFCASSLQGYEQYFGPGTRLTVT.

The genes are TRBV11-1 and TRBJ2-7; D gene ambiguous. The CDR3 spans 14 residues. From germline, CDR1 is SGHAT and CDR2 FQDESV (reference sequence). V lost 5 bases to trimming and J lost 3 bases, with 14 bases between them. As DNA, the CDR3 is TGTGCCAGCAGCCCCACGAAGCTCAGCTACGAGCAGTACTTC. This encodes CASSPTKLSYEQYF.

The chain uses TRBV5-6 and TRBJ1-1, with D hard to call. V lost 4 bases and J lost 3, with 7 bases in between. This CDR3 is 12 amino acids long. The germline CDR1 and CDR2 sequences are SGHDT and YYEEEE. The CDR3 protein is CASSRRDTEAFF. CDR3 DNA: TGTGCCAGCAGCCGGAGGGACACTGAAGCTTTCTTT.

The genes are TRBV6-2 or TRBV6-3 and TRBJ1-6, with TRBD1 matching 7 bases. Unmatched junction bases numbered 11, after V lost 0 bases and J lost 9 bases. Germline V gene lookup returns CDR1 MNHEY and CDR2 SVGEGT. The CDR3 totals 17 residues. The CDR3 DNA is TGTGCCAGCAGTTACTCGGCAGGGGGGGGTAAGATTTCACCCCTCCACTTT. Its translation: CASSYSAGGGKISPLHF.

The rearrangement links TRBV29-1 to TRBJ2-5; D is undetermined. The germline V gene encodes CDR1 SQVTM and CDR2 ANQGSEA. There are 10 residues in the CDR3. Trimming took off 2 bases at V and 5 bases at J, with 3 bases between the two ends. For the CDR3, the DNA is TGCAGCGTTGAACCTGAGACCCAGTACTTC. It specifies CSVEPETQYF.